A selection of T cell receptor beta chains follows, all from one sample in a study of technical replicates of blood from several donors. The protocol was immunoSEQ multiplex PCR, while the TCRdb copy is restricted to in-frame clones and leaves out a portion. The sample shows 74,000 or so clones, nearly 95% of them seen only once. Sequences were obtained from T cells isolated from PBMCs. The receptors stem from a human donor in good health. CDR3s include the opening cysteine and the closing phenylalanine or tryptophan. A D gene is named only where the DNA matches it firmly. Clone sizes are given selectively: once, few, many, or a class where the clone is expanded.

abundance | j_gene | d_gene | v_gene | CDR3nt | CDR3aa
. | TRBJ2-2 | TRBD2 | TRBV5-1 | TGCGCCAGCAATTCGCTAGCGGGAACCGGGGAGCTGTTTTTT | CASNSLAGTGELFF
. | TRBJ2-7 | TRBD1 | TRBV11-2 | TGTGCCAGCAACTTGAGGGGACAGGGGGCAAGAGAGCAGTACTTC | CASNLRGQGAREQYF
. | TRBJ2-2 | . | TRBV9 | TGTGCCAGCAGCGGAACAGGTATCACCGGGGAGCTGTTTTTT | CASSGTGITGELFF
. | TRBJ1-1 | TRBD1 | TRBV6-4 | TGTGCCAGCAGTGACTCGCAGGGGGCGACTGAAGCTTTCTTT | CASSDSQGATEAFF
. | TRBJ1-2 | . | TRBV2 | TGTGCCAGCACCGACACCGTTAACTATGGCTACACCTTC | CASTDTVNYGYTF
. | TRBJ2-7 | TRBD2 | TRBV7-3 | TGTGCCAGCAGTTTGGGGACTAGCGGGAGCGAGCAGTACTTC | CASSLGTSGSEQYF
. | TRBJ1-3 | TRBD1 | TRBV5-1 | TGCGCCAGCAGCTTACAGGGGGCCTCTAACACCATATATTTT | CASSLQGASNTIYF
. | TRBJ2-2 | TRBD1 | TRBV10-3 | TGTGCCATCAGTGAGTTAGGACAGGGTGTTAATCCCGGGGAGCTGTTTTTT | CAISELGQGVNPGELFF
few | TRBJ1-2 | . | TRBV7-2 | TGTGCCAGCAGCGACCTAGGGGCCTATGGCTACACCTTC | CASSDLGAYGYTF
. | TRBJ2-2 | . | TRBV29-1 | TGCAGCGTGGGGGACACGGGGATGGCCGGGGAGCTGTTTTTT | CSVGDTGMAGELFF
. | TRBJ2-7 | TRBD1 | TRBV9 | TGTGCCAGCAGCGACCGGGACAGGGGAACCTACGAGCAGTACTTC | CASSDRDRGTYEQYF
. | TRBJ1-3 | TRBD1 | TRBV7-3 | TGTGCCAGCAGCCGAATTCCGGGACAGGGAAACTCTGGAAACACCATATATTTT | CASSRIPGQGNSGNTIYF
. | TRBJ1-4 | . | TRBV5-4 | TGTGCCAGCAGCAGAATGGAGGGGATCGGTGAAAAACTGTTTTTT | CASSRMEGIGEKLFF
. | TRBJ1-1 | . | TRBV5-6 | TGTGCCAGCAGCTTCGGGGGGGGAGGCACTGAAGCTTTCTTT | CASSFGGGGTEAFF
few | TRBJ1-5 | . | TRBV30 | TGTGCTCTTGGGCAGAACAATCAGCCCCAGCATTTT | CALGQNNQPQHF
. | TRBJ1-5 | . | TRBV6-4 | TGTGCCAGCAGTGTTGGTTTAGAACAGCCCCAGCATTTT | CASSVGLEQPQHF
few | TRBJ1-1 | . | TRBV29-1 | TGCAGCGTTATGACAGGCTCGAACACTGAAGCTTTCTTT | CSVMTGSNTEAFF
. | TRBJ2-3 | TRBD1 | TRBV9 | TGTGCCAGCAGCGAAAGGACAGGGGGCGGGGATACGCAGTATTTT | CASSERTGGGDTQYF
. | TRBJ1-4 | . | TRBV25-1 | TGTGCCAGCAGTGCCCCCCCCAGGGATGCAACTAATGAAAAACTGTTTTTT | CASSAPPRDATNEKLFF
. | TRBJ2-3 | TRBD2 | TRBV7-9 | TGTGCCAGCAGCTACAGCGGGAACACAGATACGCAGTATTTT | CASSYSGNTDTQYF
. | TRBJ2-2 | . | TRBV13 | TGTGCCAGCAGCTTACCGCGGGGCACCGGGGAGCTGTTTTTT | CASSLPRGTGELFF
. | TRBJ2-2 | . | TRBV7-3 | TGTGCCAGCAGCTCCAGGTTTTCCGGGGAGCTGTTTTTT | CASSSRFSGELFF
. | TRBJ2-5 | TRBD1 | TRBV29-1 | TGCAGCGTTTGGACAGGGCAGTGGGAGACCCAGTACTTC | CSVWTGQWETQYF
. | TRBJ1-2 | TRBD1 | TRBV30 | TGTGCCTGGAGTGTCGCACAGGGGTTTAACTATGGCTACACCTTC | CAWSVAQGFNYGYTF
. | TRBJ2-1 | . | TRBV29-1 | TGCAGCGCGACGGAGGGGTGGTCCTACAATGAGCAGTTCTTC | CSATEGWSYNEQFF
. | TRBJ2-2 | . | TRBV28 | TGTGCCAGCATTCCCCCAGGCAGGGGGAACACCGGGGAGCTGTTTTTT | CASIPPGRGNTGELFF
. | TRBJ2-6 | TRBD2 | TRBV29-1 | TGCAGCGCTTCGGGGGGGATTGCTGGGGCCAACGTCCTGACTTTC | CSASGGIAGANVLTF
. | TRBJ1-2 | TRBD1 | TRBV7-2 | TGTGCCAGCAGCTTAGGGATTAGGACAGGCGGCTATGGCTACACCTTC | CASSLGIRTGGYGYTF
. | TRBJ2-7 | . | TRBV10-3 | TGTGCCATCAGTGACGGCGGATACTCCTACGAGCAGTACTTC | CAISDGGYSYEQYF
. | TRBJ2-2 | . | TRBV30 | TGTGCCTCGGAGTGGGGGCTGAACACCGGGGAGCTGTTTTTT | CASEWGLNTGELFF
. | TRBJ2-7 | TRBD2 | TRBV10-3 | TGTGCCATCAGTCTAATAGCGGGAGAGGGGAACGAGCAGTACTTC | CAISLIAGEGNEQYF
. | TRBJ2-3 | TRBD2 | TRBV9 | TGTGCCAGCAGCTCTAGCGGGAGGGCCCCAGATACGCAGTATTTT | CASSSSGRAPDTQYF
few | TRBJ2-2 | TRBD2 | TRBV4-1 | TGCGCCAGCAGCCAAGGGGGACTAGCGGGAGTCGGCACCGGGGAGCTGTTTTTT | CASSQGGLAGVGTGELFF
. | TRBJ1-1 | TRBD1 | TRBV7-6 | TGTGCCAGCAGCTTAGAAAGCAGGGGGCCCGGGAACACTGAAGCTTTCTTT | CASSLESRGPGNTEAFF
. | TRBJ2-3 | . | TRBV28 | TGTGCCAGCAGTTTAAACCCTACCACAGATACGCAGTATTTT | CASSLNPTTDTQYF
. | TRBJ1-1 | . | TRBV30 | TGTGCCTGGAGATCGGGGGCTGAAGCTTTCTTT | CAWRSGAEAFF
. | TRBJ2-4 | TRBD2 | TRBV7-8 | TGTGCCAGCAGCTTAGGACGGGAGGGAACCAAAAACATTCAGTACTTC | CASSLGREGTKNIQYF
. | TRBJ1-1 | TRBD1 | TRBV11-3 | TGTGCCAGCAGCGGGGACAGGCTGAACACTGAAGCTTTCTTT | CASSGDRLNTEAFF
. | TRBJ1-4 | . | TRBV7-9 | TGTGCCAGCAGTCCACCGGGGACACGGAATGAAAAACTGTTTTTT | CASSPPGTRNEKLFF
medium-sized | TRBJ1-1 | TRBD1 | TRBV19 | TGTGCCAGTAGTATGGGGGACAGGATGAACACTGAAGCTTTCTTT | CASSMGDRMNTEAFF
. | TRBJ2-7 | . | TRBV29-1 | TGCAGCGTCGCTACTACAGGCTCCTACGAGCAGTACTTC | CSVATTGSYEQYF
once | TRBJ1-5 | . | TRBV28 | TGTGCCAGCAGCCAATACGGGGTCCGGGCAGGGGAGCGCAATCAGCCCCAGCATTTT | CASSQYGVRAGERNQPQHF